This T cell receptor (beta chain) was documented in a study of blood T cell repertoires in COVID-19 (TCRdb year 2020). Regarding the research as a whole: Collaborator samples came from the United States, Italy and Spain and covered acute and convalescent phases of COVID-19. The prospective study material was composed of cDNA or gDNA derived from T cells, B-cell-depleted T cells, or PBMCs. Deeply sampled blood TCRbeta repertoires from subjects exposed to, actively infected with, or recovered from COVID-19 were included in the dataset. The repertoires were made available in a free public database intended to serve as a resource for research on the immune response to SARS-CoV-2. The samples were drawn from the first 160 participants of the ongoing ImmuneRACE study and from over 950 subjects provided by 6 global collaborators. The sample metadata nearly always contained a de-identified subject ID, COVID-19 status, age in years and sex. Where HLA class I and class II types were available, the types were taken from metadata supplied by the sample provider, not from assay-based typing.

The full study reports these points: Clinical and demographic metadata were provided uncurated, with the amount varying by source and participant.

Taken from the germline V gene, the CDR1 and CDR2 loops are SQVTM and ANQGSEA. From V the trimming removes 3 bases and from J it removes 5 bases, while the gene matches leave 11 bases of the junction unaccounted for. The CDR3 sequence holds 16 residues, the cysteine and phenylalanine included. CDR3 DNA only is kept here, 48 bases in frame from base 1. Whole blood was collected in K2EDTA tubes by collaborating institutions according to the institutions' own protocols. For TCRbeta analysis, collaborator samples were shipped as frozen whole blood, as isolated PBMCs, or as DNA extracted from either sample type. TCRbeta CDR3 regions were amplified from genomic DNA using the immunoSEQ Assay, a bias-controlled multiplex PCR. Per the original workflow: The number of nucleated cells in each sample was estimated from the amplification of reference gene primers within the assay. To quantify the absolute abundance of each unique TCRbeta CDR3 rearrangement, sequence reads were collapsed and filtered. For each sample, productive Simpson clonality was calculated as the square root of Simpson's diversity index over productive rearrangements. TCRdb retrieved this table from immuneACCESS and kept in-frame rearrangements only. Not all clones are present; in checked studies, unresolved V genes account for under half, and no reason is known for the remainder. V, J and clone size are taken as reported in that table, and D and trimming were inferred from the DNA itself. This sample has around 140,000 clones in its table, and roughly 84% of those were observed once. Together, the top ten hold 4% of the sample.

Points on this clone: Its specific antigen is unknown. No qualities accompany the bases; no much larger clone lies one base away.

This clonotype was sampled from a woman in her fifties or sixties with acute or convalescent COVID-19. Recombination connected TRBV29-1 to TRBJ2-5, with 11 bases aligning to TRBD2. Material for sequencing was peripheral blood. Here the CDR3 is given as CSVDLAGGGGWETQYF. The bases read TGCAGCGTTGACCTAGCGGGAGGTGGCGGGTGGGAGACCCAGTACTTC. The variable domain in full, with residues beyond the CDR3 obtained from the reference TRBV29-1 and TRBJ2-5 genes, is SAVISQKPSRDICQRGTSLTIQCQVDSQVTMMFWYRQQPGQSLTLIATANQGSEATYESGFVIDKFPISRPNLTFSTLTVSNMSPEDSSIYLCSVDLAGGGGWETQYFGPGTRLLVL.